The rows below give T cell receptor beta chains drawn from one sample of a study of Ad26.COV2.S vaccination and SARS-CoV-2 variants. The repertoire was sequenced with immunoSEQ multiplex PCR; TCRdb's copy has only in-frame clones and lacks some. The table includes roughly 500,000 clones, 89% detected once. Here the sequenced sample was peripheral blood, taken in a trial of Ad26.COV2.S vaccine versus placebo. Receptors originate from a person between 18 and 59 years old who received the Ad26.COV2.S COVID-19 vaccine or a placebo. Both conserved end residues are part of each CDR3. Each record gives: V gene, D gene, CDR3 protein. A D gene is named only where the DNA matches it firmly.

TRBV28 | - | CASSGRQGSTEAFF
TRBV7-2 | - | CASSLYRGGGQETQYF
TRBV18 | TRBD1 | CASSPGQGFGEQYF
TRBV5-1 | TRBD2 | CASSLDSGTSITGELFF
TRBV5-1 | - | CASSWGVSVTVPPEKLFF
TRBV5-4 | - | CASNDRDLQETQYF
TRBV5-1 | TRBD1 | CASSLWDSNTEAFF
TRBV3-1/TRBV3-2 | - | CASSQGWLFGASYEQYF
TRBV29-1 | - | CSVEIGGRGGPNTEAFF
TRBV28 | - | CASCPLGRTDTQYF
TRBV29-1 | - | CSVRRPGHEKLFF
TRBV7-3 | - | CASSPTGRGNTDTQYF
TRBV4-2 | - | CASSRDLPDYGYTF
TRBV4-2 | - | CASSPGGAGTGELFF
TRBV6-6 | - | CASSYESWGEAFF
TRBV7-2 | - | CASSLERRSNEQFF
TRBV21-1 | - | CASSKRNSFYGYTF
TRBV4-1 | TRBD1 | CASSQPGQGDEKLFF
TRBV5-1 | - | CASSLVYGQYNEQFF
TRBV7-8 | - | CASSLEGIQPQHF
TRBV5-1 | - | CASSLGGTNEKLFF
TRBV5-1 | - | CASSLVPNYGYTF
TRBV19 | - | CASISQNYGYTF
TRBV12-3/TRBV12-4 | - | CASSLFEATEQFF
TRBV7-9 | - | CASSQGTGELFF
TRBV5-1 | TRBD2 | CASSHGLAAIQETQYF
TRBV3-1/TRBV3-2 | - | CASRSRGNTEAFF
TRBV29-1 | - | CSVAVRVHNEQFF
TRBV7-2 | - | CASSLRRTETQYF
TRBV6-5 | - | CASSYSSNSPLHF